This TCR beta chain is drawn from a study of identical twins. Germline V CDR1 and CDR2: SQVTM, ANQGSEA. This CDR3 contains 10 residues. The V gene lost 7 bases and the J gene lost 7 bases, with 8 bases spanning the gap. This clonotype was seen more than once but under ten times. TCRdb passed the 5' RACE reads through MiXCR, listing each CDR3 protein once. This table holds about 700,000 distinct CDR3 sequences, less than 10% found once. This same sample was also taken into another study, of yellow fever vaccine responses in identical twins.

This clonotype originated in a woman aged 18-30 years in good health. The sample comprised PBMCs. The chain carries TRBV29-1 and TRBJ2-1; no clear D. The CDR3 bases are TGCAGCGGGTCAAAGAATGAGCAGTTCTTC. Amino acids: CSGSKNEQFF.